This T cell receptor (beta chain) was captured in a study of response to subunit inactivated influenza vaccine. Germline assignment: CDR1 SEHNR and CDR2 FQNEAQ (reference sequence). The V and J ends lost 3 bases and 1 base respectively, with 15 bases between them. The CDR3 consists of 16 residues. In its sample, this clonotype was seen a few times. What it binds is not known. Study-level points and caveats: Each seasonal flu vaccination may recruit only limited new T cells, authors suggested.

TCRdb recomputed calls from the RT-PCR reads with MiXCR, one row per CDR3 protein. This sample has 630,000 or so distinct CDR3 sequences; around a sixth occur once, and the top ten carry 11%. The source of this sequence is a man aged 50-60 years who received an inactivated influenza vaccine. The gene calls are TRBV7-9 and TRBJ1-1; D is unresolved. The source was PBMCs from blood, collected roughly 12 days after vaccination. The CDR3 nucleotides read TGTGCCAGCAGCTTTTCCGGGGATGGCCAGAACACTGAAGCTTTCTTT. Translated, it gives CASSFSGDGQNTEAFF.